Sequencing of this T cell receptor beta chain was carried out in a study of regulatory T cells in long-lasting Graves disease. Study findings and constraints: Persistent Graves' patients had lower TCR diversity than newly diagnosed ones. TRBV28, TRBJ1-2 and TRBJ2-5 emerged as the favored segments in persistent disease. Whereas new patients shared about 980 public clonotypes, persistent patients shared more, at a few thousand.

Stated time point: newly diagnosed GD, antithyroid drugs for less than 3 months. The TCR library was made from RNA extracted from PBMCs. The CDR3 is 13 residues long. CDR1 is KGHDR and CDR2 is SFDVKD in the germline V gene. V dropped 7 bases and J dropped 8 bases, with 14 bases sitting between them. On this clonotype: Its antigen is still unknown.

Relying on iRepertoire HTBI primers and Arm-PCR of CDR3 regions, the team built TCR beta libraries. Each CDR3 protein is one row after TCRdb ran MiXCR on the multiplex PCR reads. The top ten hold around 11% of the sample, which has approximately 560,000 distinct CDR3 sequences, about 16% seen once. This same sample was also taken into another study, of T cells in Graves' hyperthyroidism and ophthalmopathy. In that study: In blood, most of the thyroid clonotypes expanded above 0.001 were also present.

The source material was peripheral blood mononuclear cells (PBMCs), sampled at new diagnosis, from a patient treated with antithyroid drugs. V usage is TRBV24-1 and J usage is TRBJ2-1, with D tentatively TRBD1 or TRBD2 (6 bases each). This receptor was identified in a young man with Graves disease. The CDR3 DNA reads TGTGCCACCAGCGGGGGCTGGGGATATGAGCAGTTCTTC. Its translation is CATSGGWGYEQFF.